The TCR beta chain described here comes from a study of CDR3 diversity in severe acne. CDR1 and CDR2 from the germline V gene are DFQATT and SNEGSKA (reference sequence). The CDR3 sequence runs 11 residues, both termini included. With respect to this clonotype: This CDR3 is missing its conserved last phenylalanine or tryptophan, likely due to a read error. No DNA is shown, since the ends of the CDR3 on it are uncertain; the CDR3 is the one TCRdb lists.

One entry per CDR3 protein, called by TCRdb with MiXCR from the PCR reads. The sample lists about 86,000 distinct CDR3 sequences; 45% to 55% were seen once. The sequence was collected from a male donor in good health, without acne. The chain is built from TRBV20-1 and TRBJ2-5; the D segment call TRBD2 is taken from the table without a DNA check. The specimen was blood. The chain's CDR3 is CSASTGTSVTY.